This T cell receptor (beta chain) was retrieved from a study of neurological immune-mediated disorders. Template-switch 5'RACE cDNA synthesis added a 10-nucleotide unique molecular identifier. TCRdb passed the 5' RACE reads through MiXCR, listing each CDR3 protein once. The table has under 60,000 distinct CDR3 sequences, about 23% seen once. The table lists this clonotype with many counts. Source material: PBMCs. This clonotype was sampled from an older woman in good health.

CDR3 amino acids: CASSPFGQVHEQYF. The CDR3 region has the DNA TGTGCCAGCTCACCCTTCGGACAGGTCCACGAGCAGTACTTC. This rearrangement joins TRBV18 to TRBJ2-7; 7 positions match TRBD1. V shed 3 bases, J shed 5 bases, and the junction held 7 bases outside the gene matches. Per germline, CDR1 KGHSH and CDR2 LQKENI. CDR3 length equals 14 residues.